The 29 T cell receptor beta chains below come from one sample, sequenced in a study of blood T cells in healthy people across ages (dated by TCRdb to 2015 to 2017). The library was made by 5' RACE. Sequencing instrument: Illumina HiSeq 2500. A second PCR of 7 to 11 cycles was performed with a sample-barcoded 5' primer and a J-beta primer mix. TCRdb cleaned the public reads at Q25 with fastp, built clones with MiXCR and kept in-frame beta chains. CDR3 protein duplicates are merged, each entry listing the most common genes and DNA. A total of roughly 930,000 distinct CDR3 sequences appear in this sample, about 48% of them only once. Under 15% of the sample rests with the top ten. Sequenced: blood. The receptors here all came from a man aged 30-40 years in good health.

CDR3 protein: CSVGTQNTEAFF. CDR3 coding DNA: TGCAGCGTTGGGACACAGAACACTGAAGCTTTCTTT. V and J are TRBV29-1 and TRBJ1-1; D perhaps matches TRBD1 (5 bases). From germline, CDR1 is SQVTM and CDR2 ANQGSEA. This CDR3 is 12 amino acids long. Trimming took off 4 bases at V and 1 base at J, with 7 bases between the two ends. Full variable domain (outside the CDR3, taken from reference TRBV29-1 and TRBJ1-1): SAVISQKPSRDICQRGTSLTIQCQVDSQVTMMFWYRQQPGQSLTLIATANQGSEATYESGFVIDKFPISRPNLTFSTLTVSNMSPEDSSIYLCSVGTQNTEAFFGQGTRLTVV.

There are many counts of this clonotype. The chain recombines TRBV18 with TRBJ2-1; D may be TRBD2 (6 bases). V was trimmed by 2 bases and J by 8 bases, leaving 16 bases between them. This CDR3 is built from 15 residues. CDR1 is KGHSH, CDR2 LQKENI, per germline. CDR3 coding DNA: TGTGCCAGCTCACCAGGCGGGGCCCTCTTAGATGAGCAGTTCTTC. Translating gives CASSPGGALLDEQFF.

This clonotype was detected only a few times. Written as DNA, the CDR3 is TGTGCCAGCAGCCGAAGTCGGGTCAGAGGCGAGCAGTACTTC. The encoded protein is CASSRSRVRGEQYF. The V gene is TRBV12-3 or TRBV12-4, the J gene TRBJ2-5; D unresolved. The J call is doubtful: the DNA matches TRBJ2-7 better. The CDR3 runs 14 residues.

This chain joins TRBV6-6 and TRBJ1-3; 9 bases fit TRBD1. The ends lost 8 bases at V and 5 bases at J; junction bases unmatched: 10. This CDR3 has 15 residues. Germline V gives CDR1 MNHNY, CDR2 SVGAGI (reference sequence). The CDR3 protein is CASAQQGAVRNTIYF. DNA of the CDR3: TGTGCCAGCGCACAACAGGGGGCGGTGAGAAACACCATATATTTT.

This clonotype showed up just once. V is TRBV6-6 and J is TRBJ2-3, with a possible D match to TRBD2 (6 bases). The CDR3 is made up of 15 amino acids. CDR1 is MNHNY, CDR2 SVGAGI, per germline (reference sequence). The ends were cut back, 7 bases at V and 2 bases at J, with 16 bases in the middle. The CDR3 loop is CASTPDGRNTDTQYF. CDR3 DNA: TGTGCCAGCACCCCAGACGGGAGAAACACAGATACGCAGTATTTT.

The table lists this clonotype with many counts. CDR3 protein: CASRDRGYEQYF. The DNA for the CDR3 is TGTGCCAGCAGGGACAGGGGCTACGAGCAGTACTTC. The chain is built from TRBV27 and TRBJ2-7; 9 positions agree with TRBD1. The germline V gene encodes CDR1 MNHEY and CDR2 SMNVEV (reference sequence). The CDR3 consists of 12 residues. V lost 6 bases to trimming and J lost 3 bases; unmatched junction nucleotides: 0.

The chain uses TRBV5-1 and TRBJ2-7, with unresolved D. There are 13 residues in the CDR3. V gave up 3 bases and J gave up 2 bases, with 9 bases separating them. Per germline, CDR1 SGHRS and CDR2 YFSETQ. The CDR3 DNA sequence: TGCGCCAGCAGCTCGGACGTCGCCTACGAGCAGTACTTC. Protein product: CASSSDVAYEQYF.

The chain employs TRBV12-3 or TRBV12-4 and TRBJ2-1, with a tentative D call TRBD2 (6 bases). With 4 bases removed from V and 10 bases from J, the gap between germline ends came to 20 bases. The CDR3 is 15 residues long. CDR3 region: CASSSREIADYEQFF. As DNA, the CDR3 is TGTGCCAGCAGTTCCCGGGAGATAGCAGACTACGAGCAGTTCTTC.

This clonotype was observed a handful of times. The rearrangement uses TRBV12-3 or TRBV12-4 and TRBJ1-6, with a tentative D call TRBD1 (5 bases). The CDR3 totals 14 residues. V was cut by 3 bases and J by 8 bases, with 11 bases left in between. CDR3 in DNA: TGTGCCAGCAGTTTCGGAGGGGTGGATTCACCCCTCCACTTT. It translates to CASSFGGVDSPLHF.

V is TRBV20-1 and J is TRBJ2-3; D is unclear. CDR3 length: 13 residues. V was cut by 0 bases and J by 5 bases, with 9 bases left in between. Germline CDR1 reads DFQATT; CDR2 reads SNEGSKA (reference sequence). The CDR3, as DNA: TGCAGTGCTAGAGACACATTCGGAGATACGCAGTATTTT. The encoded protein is CSARDTFGDTQYF.

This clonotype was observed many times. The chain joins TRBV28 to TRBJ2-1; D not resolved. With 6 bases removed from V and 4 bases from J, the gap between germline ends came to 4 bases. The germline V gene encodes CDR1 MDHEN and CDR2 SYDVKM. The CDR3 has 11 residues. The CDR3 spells CASSRYNEQFF. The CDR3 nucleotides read TGTGCCAGCAGCCGTTACAATGAGCAGTTCTTC.

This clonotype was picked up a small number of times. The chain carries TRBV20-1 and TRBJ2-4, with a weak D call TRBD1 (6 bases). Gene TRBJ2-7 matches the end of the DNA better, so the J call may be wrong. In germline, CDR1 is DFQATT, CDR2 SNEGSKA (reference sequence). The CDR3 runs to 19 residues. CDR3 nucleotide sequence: TGCAGTGCTAGAGAGACCCCGACCCTGATTGGACAGAGAGCCTACGAGCAGTACTTC. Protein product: CSARETPTLIGQRAYEQYF.

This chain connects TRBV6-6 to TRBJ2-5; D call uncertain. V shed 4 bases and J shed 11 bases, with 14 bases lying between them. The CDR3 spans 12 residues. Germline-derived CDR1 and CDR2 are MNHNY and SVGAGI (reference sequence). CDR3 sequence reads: CASSLQTDEQYF. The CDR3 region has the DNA TGTGCCAGCAGTTTACAGACCGATGAGCAGTACTTC.

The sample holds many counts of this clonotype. This CDR3 is CASSLEGYGYTF. The CDR3 DNA follows: TGTGCCAGCAGTTTAGAGGGCTATGGCTACACCTTC. The chain joins TRBV12-3 or TRBV12-4 to TRBJ1-2; no clear D. V shed 1 base and J shed 4 bases, with 4 bases lying between them. The CDR3 runs 12 residues.

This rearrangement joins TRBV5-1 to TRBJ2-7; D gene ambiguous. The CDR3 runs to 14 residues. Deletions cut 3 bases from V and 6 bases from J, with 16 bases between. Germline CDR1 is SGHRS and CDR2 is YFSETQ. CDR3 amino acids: CASSSQTPPLEQYF. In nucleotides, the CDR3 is TGCGCCAGCAGCTCCCAGACCCCACCGCTCGAGCAGTACTTC.

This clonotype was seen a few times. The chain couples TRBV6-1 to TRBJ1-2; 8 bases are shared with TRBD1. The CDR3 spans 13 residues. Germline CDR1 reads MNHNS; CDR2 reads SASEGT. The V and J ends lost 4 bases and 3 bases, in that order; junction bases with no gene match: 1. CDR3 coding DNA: TGTGCCAGCAGTGTACAGGGGGACTATGGCTACACCTTC. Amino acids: CASSVQGDYGYTF.

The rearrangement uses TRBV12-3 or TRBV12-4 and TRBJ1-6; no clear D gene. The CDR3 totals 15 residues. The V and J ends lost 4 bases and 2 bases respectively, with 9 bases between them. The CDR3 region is CASSSRSTYNSPLHF. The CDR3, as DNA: TGTGCCAGCAGTTCCCGTAGCACCTATAATTCACCCCTCCACTTT.

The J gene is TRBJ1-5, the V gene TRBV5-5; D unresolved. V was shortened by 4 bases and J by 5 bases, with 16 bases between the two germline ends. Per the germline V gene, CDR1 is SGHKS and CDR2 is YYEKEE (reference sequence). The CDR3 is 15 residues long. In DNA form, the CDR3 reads TGTGCCAGCAGCCCTCAGTCTCCTATTGATCAGCCCCAGCATTTT. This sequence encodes CASSPQSPIDQPQHF.

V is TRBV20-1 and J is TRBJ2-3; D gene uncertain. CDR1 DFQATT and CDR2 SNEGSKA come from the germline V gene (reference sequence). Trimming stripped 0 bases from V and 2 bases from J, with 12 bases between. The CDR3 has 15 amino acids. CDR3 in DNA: TGCAGTGCTAGAGATCCTCTGGGGTCCACAGATACGCAGTATTTT. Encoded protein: CSARDPLGSTDTQYF.

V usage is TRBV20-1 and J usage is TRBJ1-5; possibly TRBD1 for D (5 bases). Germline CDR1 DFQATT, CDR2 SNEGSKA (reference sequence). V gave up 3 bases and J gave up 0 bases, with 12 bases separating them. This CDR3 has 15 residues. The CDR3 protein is CSASTGGNSNQPQHF. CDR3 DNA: TGCAGTGCTAGTACAGGAGGAAATAGCAATCAGCCCCAGCATTTT.

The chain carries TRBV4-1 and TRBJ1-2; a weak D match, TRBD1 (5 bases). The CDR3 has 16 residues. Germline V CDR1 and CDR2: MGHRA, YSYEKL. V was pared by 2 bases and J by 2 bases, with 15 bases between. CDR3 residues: CASSQPRLGTNYGYTF. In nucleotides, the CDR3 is TGCGCCAGCAGCCAACCGCGTTTAGGGACCAACTATGGCTACACCTTC.

CDR3 sequence (DNA): TGTGCCATCAGTGAGGGACTCCAAGAGACCCAGTACTTC. It yields the protein CAISEGLQETQYF. The chain recombines TRBV10-3 with TRBJ2-5; D might be TRBD2 (5 bases). V was clipped by 2 bases and J by 1 base, with 5 bases between them. This CDR3 contains 13 residues. The germline V gene encodes CDR1 ENHRY and CDR2 SYGVKD.

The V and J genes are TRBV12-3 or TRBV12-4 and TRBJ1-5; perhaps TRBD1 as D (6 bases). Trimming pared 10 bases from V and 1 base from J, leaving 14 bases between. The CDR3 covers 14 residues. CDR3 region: CANRDGKSNQPQHF. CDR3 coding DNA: TGTGCCAACAGGGACGGGAAAAGCAATCAGCCCCAGCATTTT.

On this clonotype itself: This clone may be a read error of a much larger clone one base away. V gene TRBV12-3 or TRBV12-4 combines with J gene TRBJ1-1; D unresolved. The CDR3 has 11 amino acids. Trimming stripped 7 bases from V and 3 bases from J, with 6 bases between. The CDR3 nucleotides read TGTGCCAGCACCGCATACACTGAAGCTTTCTTT. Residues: CASTAYTEAFF.

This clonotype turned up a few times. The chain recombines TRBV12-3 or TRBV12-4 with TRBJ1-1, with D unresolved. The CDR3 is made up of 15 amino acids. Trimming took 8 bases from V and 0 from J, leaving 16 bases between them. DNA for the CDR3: TGTGCCAGCCGAGACGTGGGGTCTCTGAACACTGAAGCTTTCTTT. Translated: CASRDVGSLNTEAFF.

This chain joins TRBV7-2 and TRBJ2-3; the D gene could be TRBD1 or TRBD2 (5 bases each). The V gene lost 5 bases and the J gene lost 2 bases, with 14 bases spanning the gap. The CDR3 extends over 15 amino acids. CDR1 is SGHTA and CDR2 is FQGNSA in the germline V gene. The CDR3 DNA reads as TGTGCCAGCAGCCAGAGCGTGGGGGACACAGATACGCAGTATTTT. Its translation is CASSQSVGDTDTQYF.

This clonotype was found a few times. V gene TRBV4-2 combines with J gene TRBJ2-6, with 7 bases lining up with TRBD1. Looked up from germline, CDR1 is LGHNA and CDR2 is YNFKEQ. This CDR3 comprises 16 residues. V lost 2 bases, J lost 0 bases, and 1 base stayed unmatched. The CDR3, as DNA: TGTGCCAGCAGCCAAAACAGGGGCTCTGGGGCCAACGTCCTGACTTTC. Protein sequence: CASSQNRGSGANVLTF.

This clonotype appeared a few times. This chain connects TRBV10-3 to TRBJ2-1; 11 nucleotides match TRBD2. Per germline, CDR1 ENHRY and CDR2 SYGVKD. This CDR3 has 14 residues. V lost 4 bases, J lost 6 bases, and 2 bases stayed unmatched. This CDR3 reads CAISGTSGPNEQFF. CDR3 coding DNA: TGTGCCATCAGTGGGACTAGCGGGCCCAATGAGCAGTTCTTC.

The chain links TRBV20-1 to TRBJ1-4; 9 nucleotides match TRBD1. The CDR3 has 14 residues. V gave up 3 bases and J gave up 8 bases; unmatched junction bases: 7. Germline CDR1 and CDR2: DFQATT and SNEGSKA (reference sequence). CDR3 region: CSAREQGAEEKLFF. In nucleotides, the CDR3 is TGCAGTGCTAGGGAACAGGGGGCGGAGGAAAAACTGTTTTTT.